The rows below give T cell receptor beta chains drawn from one sample of a study of blood T cell repertoires in COVID-19. Data came from immunoSEQ multiplex PCR; TCRdb stores just in-frame clones and leaves some out. The table includes about 390,000 clones, approximately 89% detected once. Sequencing used peripheral blood. These receptors came from a woman aged 60-75 years with COVID-19, enrolled during active disease. The CDR3 runs from the conserved cysteine through the conserved F or W. The order of the fields is D gene, J gene, clone size, V gene, CDR3 protein, CDR3 DNA. A D gene is named only where the DNA matches it firmly. Clone size is not always given. Where it is, it says once, few, many or a class for expanded clones.

.	TRBJ1-1	few	TRBV6-5	CASSSRGGNTEAFF	TGTGCCAGCAGTTCCCGGGGGGGGAACACTGAAGCTTTCTTT
TRBD1	TRBJ2-1	.	TRBV11-2	CASSLLLTGNEQFF	TGTGCCAGCAGCCTACTTCTGACAGGGAATGAGCAGTTCTTC
TRBD1	TRBJ2-5	.	TRBV7-6	CASSSMGTGTQETQYF	TGTGCCAGCAGCTCCATGGGGACAGGGACCCAAGAGACCCAGTACTTC
.	TRBJ2-2	.	TRBV9	CASSRVLSGELFF	TGTGCCAGCAGTCGGGTTTTGTCCGGGGAGCTGTTTTTT
TRBD1	TRBJ1-2	.	TRBV25-1	CASSASLGTAGNGYTF	TGTGCCAGCAGTGCGAGCCTTGGGACAGCCGGCAATGGCTACACCTTC
TRBD1	TRBJ1-5	.	TRBV7-8	CASSSFSGGGYGQPQHF	TGTGCCAGCAGCTCCTTTTCAGGGGGCGGGTATGGTCAGCCCCAGCATTTT
TRBD2	TRBJ2-3	.	TRBV30	CAWRKSGGVTDTQYF	TGTGCCTGGAGAAAGTCGGGGGGGGTGACAGATACGCAGTATTTT
TRBD2	TRBJ2-1	.	TRBV7-3	CASSSTTSGVLNEQFF	TGTGCCAGCAGCTCGACAACAAGCGGGGTTCTCAATGAGCAGTTCTTC
TRBD1	TRBJ1-5	.	TRBV4-2	CASSQGPTGSNQPQHF	TGTGCCAGCAGCCAAGGCCCGACAGGGAGCAATCAGCCCCAGCATTTT
.	TRBJ2-5	.	TRBV3-1/TRBV3-2	CASSQESAGSRRETQYF	TGTGCCAGCAGCCAAGAGTCGGCAGGGTCAAGGCGGGAGACCCAGTACTTC
TRBD1	TRBJ1-1	.	TRBV27	CASSFSRTGSTEAFF	TGTGCCAGCAGTTTTTCCCGGACAGGGAGCACTGAAGCTTTCTTT
.	TRBJ2-2	few	TRBV6-6	CASSYSRGATGELFF	TGTGCCAGCAGTTACTCGAGAGGTGCCACCGGGGAGCTGTTTTTT
.	TRBJ2-7	.	TRBV7-8	CASSLEGGTWDQGHGNEQYF	TGTGCCAGCAGCTTAGAAGGGGGTACGTGGGATCAGGGGCACGGGAACGAGCAGTACTTC
.	TRBJ2-7	.	TRBV6-5	CASSYSGGFTTYEQYF	TGTGCCAGCAGTTACTCAGGAGGTTTCACTACCTACGAGCAGTACTTC
.	TRBJ1-6	.	TRBV4-1	CASSQAGLSSYNSPLHF	TGCGCCAGCAGCCAAGCAGGACTAAGCTCCTATAATTCACCCCTCCACTTT
.	TRBJ1-1	few	TRBV3-1/TRBV3-2	CASSQRWEGKAFF	TGTGCCAGCAGCCAAAGATGGGAGGGGAAAGCTTTCTTT
.	TRBJ1-2	.	TRBV5-1	CASSLAGVGYGYTF	TGCGCCAGCAGCTTGGCAGGGGTAGGCTATGGCTACACCTTC
.	TRBJ1-2	few	TRBV6-2/TRBV6-3	CASSYDRTYGYTF	TGTGCCAGCAGTTACGACAGGACCTATGGCTACACCTTC
TRBD1	TRBJ2-1	.	TRBV4-2	CASSQEHLYRLGQSYNEQFF	TGTGCCAGCAGCCAAGAGCATCTTTATCGGCTGGGACAGAGTTACAATGAGCAGTTCTTC
.	TRBJ1-2	.	TRBV27	CASSPAGVNYGYTF	TGTGCCAGCAGTCCCGCGGGGGTAAACTATGGCTACACCTTC
.	TRBJ1-1	.	TRBV20-1	CSASPRDTEAFF	TGCAGTGCTAGTCCCCGGGACACAGAAGCTTTCTTT
.	TRBJ2-2	.	TRBV3-1/TRBV3-2	CASSPVYRAGELFF	TGTGCCAGCAGCCCGGTATACAGGGCCGGGGAGCTGTTTTTT
TRBD1	TRBJ1-5	once	TRBV10-3	CAISDRADQPQHF	TGTGCCATCAGCGACAGGGCTGATCAGCCCCAGCATTTT
TRBD1	TRBJ1-1	.	TRBV19	CASSEIQGPLVTEAFF	TGTGCCAGTAGCGAAATACAGGGGCCACTCGTTACTGAAGCTTTCTTT
TRBD1	TRBJ1-1	.	TRBV6-4	CASRPTGGTTEAFF	TGTGCCAGCAGACCTACAGGGGGGACCACTGAAGCTTTCTTT
TRBD1	TRBJ2-7	.	TRBV6-5	CASSYGTGGVYEQYF	TGTGCCAGCAGTTACGGGACAGGAGGGGTCTACGAGCAGTACTTC
TRBD1	TRBJ2-5	once	TRBV28	CASRSTPGTGLETQYF	TGTGCCAGCAGATCCACTCCCGGGACAGGGCTGGAGACCCAGTACTTC